This T cell receptor beta chain came from a study of T cells after yellow fever vaccination. The germline V and J ends were trimmed by 0 bases and 3 bases, with 11 bases remaining between them. The CDR3 runs to 15 residues. The V gene's germline CDR1 is PRHDT and CDR2 FYEKMQ (reference sequence). Study-level points and caveats: Abundant contaminating clonotypes from the bulk population could appear in FACS-sorted repertoires. Researchers noted that a small share of clonotypes showed up in both CD4 and CD8 compartments.

For TCR, cDNA came from 5'RACE template switching, which added a universal primer site and UMIs. TCRdb reprocessed the 5' RACE reads with MiXCR, giving one entry per CDR3 protein. Counted here are about 74,000 distinct CDR3 sequences, roughly 6.9% occurring once; the ten biggest clones make up 30% to 45%. This clonotype appeared many times. Its matching antigen is unknown. The rearrangement links TRBV13 to TRBJ1-1; D may be TRBD1 (5 bases). The sample in question was CD8+ T cells sorted from PBMCs, obtained 4 to 5 days after the first yellow fever vaccination. The receptor's source is a man between 18 and 35 years old who received the YFV17D yellow fever vaccine. The CDR3 region has the DNA TGTGCCAGCAGCTTAGGTTCGGGGGATTACACTGAAGCTTTCTTT. The encoded protein is CASSLGSGDYTEAFF.